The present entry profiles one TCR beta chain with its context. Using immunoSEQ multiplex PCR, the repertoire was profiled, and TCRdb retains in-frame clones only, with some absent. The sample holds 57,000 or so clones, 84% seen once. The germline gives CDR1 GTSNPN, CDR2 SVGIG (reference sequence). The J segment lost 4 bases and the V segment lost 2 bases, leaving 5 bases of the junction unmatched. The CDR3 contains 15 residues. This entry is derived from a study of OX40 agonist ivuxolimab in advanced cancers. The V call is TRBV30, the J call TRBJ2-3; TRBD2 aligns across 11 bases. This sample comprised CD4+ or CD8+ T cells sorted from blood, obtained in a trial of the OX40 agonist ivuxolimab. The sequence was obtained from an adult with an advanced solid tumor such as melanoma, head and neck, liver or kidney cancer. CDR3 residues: CAWSPLAGVADTQYF. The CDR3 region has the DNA TGTGCCTGGAGTCCACTAGCGGGAGTGGCAGATACGCAGTATTTT.